The clone carrying this T cell receptor (beta chain) occurred a few times. Its cognate antigen is unknown. This sample is part of a study of naive and memory T cell subsets. Study-level results: The power law exponent of TCR abundance differed between naive and memory cells.

The CDR3 has 14 amino acids. V lost 0 bases, J lost 5 bases, and 10 bases lay in between. The germline V gene encodes CDR1 LGHNA and CDR2 YSLEER. The beta constant-region primer was an equimolar mix of two oligonucleotides covering TRBC1 and TRBC2. The ligated cDNA underwent four PCR rounds using SP2 and nested alpha and beta constant-region primers. TCRdb independently ran MiXCR on the UMI-ligation and nested PCR reads; one entry per CDR3 protein. The sample holds over 65,000 distinct CDR3 sequences, approximately 9.2% seen once. The source of this sequence is a human donor in good health. The V call is TRBV4-3, the J call TRBJ2-5, with no clear D. Sequencing input: naive CD8+ T cells from blood. The CDR3 sequence: CASSQEFTGETQYF. The CDR3 nucleotides are TGCGCCAGCAGCCAAGAATTTACTGGCGAGACCCAGTACTTC.